This TCR beta chain emerged from a study of blood T cells in healthy people across ages. Study results and caveats: Aged donors had fewer naive CD4+ cells and lower diversity than long-lived donors. Expanded clonotype changes were possibly confounded by unknown donor CMV status. Roughly linear age-related decline in beta diversity appeared, significant by age about 40. The authors considered diversity estimates from one million T cells to be underestimates.

The CDR3 totals 11 residues. The V end was cut by 6 bases, the J end by 4 bases, with 6 bases between. Details on this clonotype: Its antigen is not known.

The authors ran a second PCR of about 7 to 11 cycles using a sample-barcoded 5' primer and a J-beta primer mix. Each CDR3 protein gets one entry after TCRdb re-called the 5' RACE reads with MiXCR. The sample carries fewer than 1,000,000 distinct CDR3 sequences, roughly 46% recorded once. The clonotype originates from a man older than 75 in good health. The sequencing input was blood. The chain couples TRBV12-3 or TRBV12-4 to TRBJ1-2; unclear D gene. The CDR3, as DNA: TGTGCCAGCAGAGGGTTCTATGGCTACACCTTC. Translation gives CASRGFYGYTF.